This T cell receptor beta chain was found in a study of OX40 agonist ivuxolimab in advanced cancers. Study as a whole: Patients were under 90% male with ages roughly 20 to 85, mean about 65. Previous treatment with anti-PD-1, anti-PD-L1 or anti-CTLA-4 therapy was allowed; less than 45% had received some. Study conclusions and caveats: Expanded clones tended on average to be more numerous among CD8+ T cells than CD4+. By week 6 at 0.1 to 3.0 mg/kg, blood CD4+ and CD8+ T cells had expanded clonally.

Clones were sequenced by immunoSEQ multiplex PCR, and TCRdb holds only the in-frame ones, with some missing. The data hold about 98,000 clones, with 70% to 90% observed a single time. CDR1 is WNHNN, CDR2 SYGVQD, per germline (reference sequence). The CDR3 is 13 amino acids. With 3 bases removed from V and 8 bases from J, the gap between germline ends came to 12 bases. Remarks on this clone: Antigen specificity is unknown.

The sample here was CD4+ or CD8+ T cells sorted from blood, taken in a trial of the OX40 agonist ivuxolimab. The V and J genes are TRBV10-1 and TRBJ2-3, with D unresolved. The sequence derives from an adult with an advanced solid tumor such as melanoma, head and neck, liver or kidney cancer. Here the CDR3 DNA reads TGCGCCAGCAGTGAACGGTCGGCGGCTACGCAGTATTTT. Encoded protein: CASSERSAATQYF.